Following are 17 T cell receptor beta chains from one sample sequenced in a study of shared clonotypes between healthy human individuals. Sequencing used immunoSEQ multiplex PCR; TCRdb keeps in-frame clones, though not all of them. There are some 79,000 clones in the sample; 62% occur only once, and under 65% lies in the top ten. The specimen was memory CD8+ T cells sorted from blood. Subset defined: CD45RO+ cells pooled with CCR7-negative TemRA cells. The source of these receptors is a man younger than 40 in good health.

This clone was picked up one time. V and J are TRBV5-6 and TRBJ2-3; 10 nucleotides match TRBD2. Germline trimming cut 2 bases from V and 2 bases from J; bases unmatched to any gene: 2. Germline CDR1 SGHDT, CDR2 YYEEEE. The CDR3 has 15 amino acids. Here the CDR3 reads CASSFLAGDTDTQYF. The CDR3 DNA is TGTGCCAGCAGCTTCCTAGCGGGAGACACAGATACGCAGTATTTT.

The chain uses TRBV25-1 and TRBJ2-7, with D possibly matching TRBD2 (5 bases). Germline V gene data show CDR1 as MGHDK and CDR2 as SYGVNS. Between the trimmed V and J ends, which lost 4 bases and 2 bases, there was a span of 21 bases. This CDR3 spans 17 amino acids. CDR3 coding DNA: TGTGCCAGCAGTGCCGGAGTGAGGGAACTCGGAACCTACGAGCAGTACTTC. Its protein product is CASSAGVRELGTYEQYF.

This clone has only one observation. V and J are TRBV6-1 and TRBJ2-7; 7 bases fit TRBD2. V shed 2 bases and J 5 bases; nucleotides not matched to a gene: 6. The CDR3 is 14 residues long. Per germline, CDR1 MNHNS and CDR2 SASEGT. CDR3: CASSELAGVDEQYF. The CDR3 DNA sequence: TGTGCCAGCAGTGAACTGGCGGGAGTGGACGAGCAGTACTTC.

V usage is TRBV7-8 and J usage is TRBJ1-5, with D maybe TRBD1 (5 bases). The CDR3 is 14 residues long. Germline loops: CDR1 SGHVS, CDR2 FQNEAQ. V lost 4 bases, J lost 7 bases, and 14 bases lay in between. The CDR3 region is CASSWAQKGQPQHF. CDR3 in DNA: TGTGCCAGCAGCTGGGCCCAAAAGGGGCAGCCCCAGCATTTT.

The rearrangement links TRBV5-6 to TRBJ1-1, with a weak D call TRBD1 (6 bases). There are 16 residues in the CDR3. V lost 4 bases and J lost 6, with 22 bases in between. Germline CDR1 is SGHDT and CDR2 is YYEEEE. This CDR3 reads CASSPRWGLFMSEAFF. The CDR3 nucleotides read TGTGCCAGCAGCCCCAGGTGGGGGCTGTTTATGTCTGAAGCTTTCTTT.

V is TRBV27 and J is TRBJ1-2, with D tentatively TRBD1 (6 bases). The V gene lost 4 bases and the J gene lost 2 bases, with 8 bases spanning the gap. The CDR3 is made up of 13 amino acids. The germline V gene has CDR1 MNHEY and CDR2 SMNVEV (reference sequence). The CDR3: CASSSTGNYGYTF. DNA for the CDR3: TGTGCCAGCAGTTCGACAGGAAACTATGGCTACACCTTC.

The table lists this clone with a count of one. This chain joins TRBV5-6 and TRBJ1-1; D not certain. With 1 base removed from V and 4 bases from J, the gap between germline ends came to 8 bases. Germline V gene sequence: CDR1 SGHDT, CDR2 YYEEEE. The CDR3 runs to 13 residues. The CDR3 DNA reads TGTGCCAGCAGCTTGTCACACGGCACTGAAGCTTTCTTT. Its translation: CASSLSHGTEAFF.

The genes are TRBV18 and TRBJ1-2; maybe TRBD1 (5 bases). Trimming took 2 bases from V and 2 from J, leaving 12 bases between them. Germline V lookup: CDR1 KGHSH, CDR2 LQKENI. The CDR3 consists of 15 residues. CDR3 coding DNA: TGTGCCAGCTCACCAGGAGGGGCAGCGAACTATGGCTACACCTTC. Its protein is CASSPGGAANYGYTF. The full variable domain, its missing parts supplied by reference TRBV18 and TRBJ1-2, is NAGVMQNPRHLVRRRGQEARLRCSPMKGHSHVYWYRQLPEEGLKFMVYLQKENIIDESGMPKERFSAEFPKEGPSILRIQQVVRGDSAAYFCASSPGGAANYGYTFGSGTRLTVV.

The V gene is TRBV7-1, the J gene TRBJ2-7; TRBD2 matches at 10 bases. TRBV7-1 is annotated as an ORF whose role is uncertain. V was clipped by 4 bases and J by 3 bases; unmatched bases: 6. The CDR3 consists of 15 residues. This chain's CDR3 is CASSLASGSLYEQYF. The CDR3 DNA is TGTGCCAGCAGCTTAGCTAGCGGGAGTCTCTACGAGCAGTACTTC.

The J gene is TRBJ2-7, the V gene TRBV5-1, with D unclear. The length of the CDR3 is 15 residues. Germline CDR1 and CDR2: SGHRS and YFSETQ. Trimming shortened V by 4 bases and J by 3 bases, and 17 bases separated the two germline ends. Written as DNA, the CDR3 is TGCGCCAGCAGCATGACCCGGGTTGGGGTCTACGAGCAGTACTTC. The encoded protein is CASSMTRVGVYEQYF.

The rearrangement links TRBV29-1 to TRBJ1-1; D unclear. This CDR3 spans 11 amino acids. V was cut by 6 bases and J by 11 bases, with 16 bases left in between. Germline V gene data show CDR1 as SQVTM and CDR2 as ANQGSEA. The CDR3 loop reads CSVPTDKAAFF. DNA for the CDR3: TGCAGCGTCCCTACAGATAAGGCGGCTTTCTTT.

The chain couples TRBV27 to TRBJ2-7; D ambiguous. CDR3 size: 12 residues. The ends were cut back, 2 bases at V and 3 bases at J, with 5 bases in the middle. CDR1 is MNHEY and CDR2 is SMNVEV in the germline V gene (reference sequence). The CDR3 is CASSLNRYEQYF. The CDR3 DNA sequence: TGTGCCAGCAGTTTAAACCGCTACGAGCAGTACTTC.

This clone turned up a few times. V is TRBV6-5 and J is TRBJ1-2, with D unresolved. Germline V gene data show CDR1 as MNHEY and CDR2 as SVGAGI. The CDR3 consists of 13 residues. Trimming pared 6 bases from V and 5 bases from J, leaving 13 bases between. CDR3 sequence: CASSGPGSYGYTF. In nucleotides, the CDR3 is TGTGCCAGCAGCGGACCGGGGTCGTATGGCTACACCTTC.

CDR3 DNA: TGTGCCAGCAGTGTTGCGAGGTTCAGCACAGATACGCAGTATTTT. Encoded protein: CASSVARFSTDTQYF. V gene TRBV25-1 combines with J gene TRBJ2-3, with unresolved D. Germline V lookup: CDR1 MGHDK, CDR2 SYGVNS. V was trimmed by 4 bases and J by 0 bases, leaving 11 bases between them. This CDR3 contains 15 residues.

The J gene is TRBJ2-1, the V gene TRBV27; 10 bases line up with TRBD2. The germline V gene encodes CDR1 MNHEY and CDR2 SMNVEV (reference sequence). The V and J ends lost 8 bases and 4 bases, in that order; junction bases with no gene match: 5. The length of the CDR3 is 14 residues. For the CDR3, the DNA is TGTGCCAGCGCCGGACTAGCGGAATACAATGAGCAGTTCTTC. Translating gives CASAGLAEYNEQFF.

This chain links TRBV7-9 with TRBJ2-1, with D perhaps matching TRBD2 (6 bases). The CDR3 totals 15 residues. Germline V gives CDR1 SEHNR, CDR2 FQNEAQ (reference sequence). Trimming left V 2 bases short and J 6 bases short, with 14 bases between. CDR3 nucleotides: TGTGCCAGCAGCTTACTGGAGGGAGCACGCAATGAGCAGTTCTTC. The encoded protein is CASSLLEGARNEQFF.

The CDR3 sequence: CSVDRGQGQLETQYF. For the CDR3, the DNA is TGCAGCGTTGACAGAGGACAGGGCCAATTAGAGACCCAGTACTTC. This chain uses TRBV29-1 with TRBJ2-5; TRBD1 matches 8 bases. This CDR3 contains 15 residues. V trimming: 3 bases; J trimming: 4 bases; junction bases outside the gene matches: 10. CDR1 and CDR2 from the germline V gene are SQVTM and ANQGSEA.